These 31 T cell receptor beta chains were all obtained from the same sample, sequenced in a study of T cells in women clearing cervical HPV infection. The assay was immunoSEQ multiplex PCR, and TCRdb's table has in-frame clones only and misses some. This sample contains around 30,000 clones. The sample comprised blood buffy coat. The receptors derive from a woman between 18 and 70 years old with a cervical HPV16 infection that either progressed to CIN3+ or cleared (not recorded which).

With regard to this clone: The junction departs from germline at one end; a sequencing error may be responsible. Coverage ceases 3 residues before the CDR3 finishes, and the germline J gene fills in the end. V is TRBV4-2 and J is TRBJ2-7; 10 bases fit TRBD2. Germline CDR1 LGHNA, CDR2 YNFKEQ. The CDR3 extends over 15 amino acids. CDR3: CASSQGLAGSSEQYF. The sequenced part of the CDR3 DNA is TGTGCCAGCAGCCAAGGACTAGCGGGCTCCTCCGAG.

With regard to this clone: The DNA ends 3 residues before the CDR3 does, and the rest of the CDR3 is filled in from the germline J gene. The gene calls are TRBV29-1 and TRBJ1-2; the D is unclear. The CDR3 is 12 amino acids. V was pared by 3 bases and J by 2 bases, with 7 bases between. CDR1 is SQVTM and CDR2 is ANQGSEA in the germline V gene. The covered CDR3 bases are TGCAGCGTTGATAGACAAAACTATGGC. The encoded protein is CSVDRQNYG. The CDR3 as a whole reads CSVDRQNYGYTF.

Points on this clone: The CDR3 end is not reached by the read, which stops 3 residues before it; the germline J gene fills it in. The rearrangement links TRBV19 to TRBJ1-2, with a tentative D call TRBD1 (6 bases). The CDR3 totals 13 residues. Trimming shortened V by 6 bases and J by 4 bases, and 12 bases separated the two germline ends. Germline V CDR1 and CDR2: LNHDA, SQIVND (reference sequence). CDR3 amino acids: CASRTGTAYGYTF. The sequenced CDR3 bases are TGTGCCAGTAGGACAGGAACCGCCTATGGC. Complete variable domain (other parts from reference TRBV19 and TRBJ1-2): DGGITQSPKYLFRKEGQNVTLSCEQNLNHDAMYWYRQDPGQGLRLIYYSQIVNDFQKGDIAEGYSVSREKKESFPLTVTSAQKNPTAFYLCASRTGTAYGYTFGSGTRLTVV.

Remarks on this clone: The CDR3 end is not reached by the read, which stops 3 residues before it; the germline J gene fills it in. The chain couples TRBV18 to TRBJ2-7, with D possibly TRBD2 on 6 matching bases. Trimming took 3 bases from V and 4 from J, leaving 19 bases between them. Germline V gene sequence: CDR1 KGHSH, CDR2 LQKENI. CDR3 length equals 16 residues. CDR3 sequence reads: CASSPIRDSFLYEQYF. The DNA read from the CDR3 is TGTGCCAGCTCACCGATCCGGGACTCGTTCTTGTACGAG.

Comments on this clone: With the read ending 3 residues before the CDR3 end, the germline J gene is used to fill in that end. V gene TRBV19 combines with J gene TRBJ2-7; 7 bases are shared with TRBD1. CDR3 length: 14 residues. Trimming cost V 2 bases and J 3 bases; bases outside gene matches: 4. CDR1 LNHDA and CDR2 SQIVND come from the germline V gene (reference sequence). The CDR3 is CASSIFAGGYEQYF. Partial CDR3 DNA: TGTGCCAGTAGTATATTTGCAGGGGGCTACGAG.

On this clone: The read terminates 3 residues ahead of where the CDR3 ends, so the germline J gene completes it. The rearrangement joins TRBV12-3 or TRBV12-4 to TRBJ2-1; no clear D gene. The CDR3 is made up of 13 amino acids. V was shortened by 3 bases and J by 7 bases, with 10 bases between the two germline ends. The CDR3 region is CASSLAPLNEQFF. The sequenced part of the CDR3 DNA is TGTGCCAGCAGTTTGGCACCCTTAAATGAG.

For this clone: The read halts 3 residues ahead of the CDR3 end, with the missing end drawn from the germline J gene. V is TRBV7-2 and J is TRBJ2-3; D perhaps matches TRBD2 (6 bases). Germline CDR1 is SGHTA and CDR2 is FQGNSA. V was cut by 5 bases and J by 0 bases, with 9 bases left in between. The CDR3 runs to 14 residues. CDR3 region: CASSTGTSTDTQYF. The sequenced CDR3 bases are TGTGCCAGCAGCACCGGGACTAGCACAGATACG.

About this clone itself: The DNA ends 3 residues before the CDR3 does, and the rest of the CDR3 is filled in from the germline J gene. This sequence joins TRBV30 and TRBJ2-1; D is uncertain. CDR3 length: 11 amino acids. The V and J ends lost 4 bases and 4 bases respectively, with 5 bases between them. Germline V gives CDR1 GTSNPN, CDR2 SVGIG (reference sequence). The CDR3 loop is CAWNSYNEQFF. Incomplete CDR3 DNA: TGTGCCTGGAACAGTTACAATGAG.

Points on this clone: Coverage ceases 3 residues before the CDR3 finishes, and the germline J gene fills in the end. The J gene is TRBJ2-1, the V gene TRBV29-1, with TRBD2 matching over 12 bases. J gave up 5 bases and V 8 bases, and 13 bases lay outside the gene matches. This CDR3 is built from 16 residues. The V gene's germline CDR1 is SQVTM and CDR2 ANQGSEA. The CDR3 bases that were read are TGCAGCACCGGACTAGCGGGGCTACCGATCAACAATGAG. Its translation: CSTGLAGLPINNE. The full CDR3 protein is CSTGLAGLPINNEQFF.

The CDR3: CASSLSSWVGGNSPLHF. The part of the CDR3 DNA that was read is TGCGCCAGCAGCTTGTCTAGCTGGGTAGGAGGCAATTCACCC. J is TRBJ1-6 and V is TRBV5-1; D ambiguous. Read data end 3 residues before the CDR3 end; the end is taken from the germline J gene. The CDR3 sequence is 17 residues long. V lost 1 base, J lost 7 bases, and 18 bases lay in between. In germline, CDR1 is SGHRS, CDR2 YFSETQ.

To note about this clone: The read ends 3 residues shy of where the CDR3 ends; the end is completed using the germline J gene. This rearrangement joins TRBV5-5 to TRBJ1-5, with 9 bases aligning to TRBD1. The CDR3 length is 14 residues. Looked up from germline, CDR1 is SGHKS and CDR2 is YYEKEE (reference sequence). V gave up 3 bases and J gave up 7 bases; unmatched junction bases: 5. Partial CDR3 DNA: TGTGCCAGCAGCTCTAGGACAGGGGAGCAGCCC. This gives the protein CASSSRTGEQP. The entire CDR3 is CASSSRTGEQPQHF.

Turning to this clone: The sequenced fragment ends 3 residues before the CDR3 boundary, so the rest is inferred from the germline J gene. The rearrangement joins TRBV29-1 to TRBJ2-7, with 7 bases fitting TRBD2. The CDR3 sequence is 14 residues long. Germline CDR1 reads SQVTM; CDR2 reads ANQGSEA. V lost 5 bases to trimming and J lost 0 bases; unmatched junction nucleotides: 7. This CDR3 reads CSVLTLASSYEQYF. Partial CDR3 DNA: TGCAGCGTTTTAACACTAGCGTCCTCCTACGAG.

CDR3 region: CASASRGGNTEAFF. The part of the CDR3 DNA that was read is TGTGCCAGCGCCTCCAGGGGAGGTAACACTGAA. The V gene is TRBV19, the J gene TRBJ1-1; possible D gene TRBD1, 6 bases. Read coverage stops 3 residues before the CDR3 terminus; the germline J gene supplies the remainder. CDR1 is LNHDA and CDR2 is SQIVND in the germline V gene (reference sequence). This CDR3 comprises 14 residues. V was cut by 9 bases and J by 2 bases, with 16 bases left in between.

In regard to this clone: Coverage ceases 3 residues before the CDR3 finishes, and the germline J gene fills in the end. V usage is TRBV19 and J usage is TRBJ2-5; TRBD1 matches 8 bases. This CDR3 has 14 residues. CDR1 and CDR2 (germline): LNHDA, SQIVND (reference sequence). The V and J ends lost 8 bases and 4 bases, in that order; junction bases with no gene match: 9. CDR3: CASSGTGGGETQYF. The sequenced part of the CDR3 DNA is TGTGCCAGTTCCGGCACAGGGGGAGGAGAGACC.

Notes on this clone: The read comes to an end 3 residues before the CDR3 does, leaving the germline J gene to fill in the end. V and J are TRBV12-3 or TRBV12-4 and TRBJ2-7; D may be TRBD1 (6 bases). CDR3 length: 13 residues. V lost 7 bases to trimming and J lost 2 bases, with 12 bases between them. The CDR3 bases that were read are TGTGCCAGCACAACAGGGTTAGCCTACGAG. It encodes CASTTGLAYE. The CDR3 in full is CASTTGLAYEQYF.

Concerning this clone: Coverage ceases 3 residues before the CDR3 finishes, and the germline J gene fills in the end. This chain joins TRBV20-1 and TRBJ2-5, with 8 bases identical to TRBD1. Trimming cost V 1 base and J 2 bases; bases outside gene matches: 3. Germline-derived CDR1 and CDR2 are DFQATT and SNEGSKA (reference sequence). There are 14 residues in the CDR3. The CDR3 is CSARGWTGQETQYF. The CDR3 bases that were read are TGCAGTGCTAGAGGCTGGACAGGGCAAGAGACC.

Turning to this clone: The DNA ends 3 residues before the CDR3 does, and the rest of the CDR3 is filled in from the germline J gene. The chain has TRBV9 and TRBJ2-2; 7 bases agree with TRBD1. V was pared by 4 bases and J by 5 bases, with 8 bases of the junction left unmatched. Germline V gene data show CDR1 as SGDLS and CDR2 as YYNGEE. The CDR3 contains 15 residues. The sequenced part of the CDR3 DNA is TGTGCCAGCAGCCCGCCGGGACAGCTTACCGGGGAG. Translating gives CASSPPGQLTGE. The entire CDR3 is CASSPPGQLTGELFF.

Turning to this clone: The read terminates 3 residues before the CDR3 end, so the remaining end is supplied by the germline J gene. The chain joins TRBV28 to TRBJ1-1, with D hard to call. The V gene lost 7 bases and the J gene lost 1 base, with 7 bases spanning the gap. The CDR3 totals 12 residues. From germline, CDR1 is MDHEN and CDR2 SYDVKM. This chain's CDR3 is CASNIKNTEAFF. The part of the CDR3 DNA that was read is TGTGCCAGCAATATAAAGAACACTGAA.

The CDR3 here is CASGTESETQYF. The sequenced part of the CDR3 DNA is TGCGCCAGCGGGACAGAGTCAGAGACC. This chain joins TRBV5-1 and TRBJ2-5, with TRBD1 matching over 7 bases. The read terminates 3 residues ahead of where the CDR3 ends, so the germline J gene completes it. The germline V gene encodes CDR1 SGHRS and CDR2 YFSETQ. This CDR3 region has 12 residues. Trimming took 7 bases from V and 4 from J; bases not matched to a gene: 4.

Points on this clone: The read finishes 3 residues shy of the CDR3 end, and the germline J gene is used to complete it. This chain joins TRBV18 and TRBJ2-7, with D possibly TRBD1 on 6 matching bases. The CDR3 spans 15 residues. Trimming left V 2 bases short and J 6 bases short, with 17 bases between. Per the germline V gene, CDR1 is KGHSH and CDR2 is LQKENI. CDR3 DNA, as far as it was read: TGTGCCAGCTCACCAGGGTCGCAGGGGCTCGGCGAG. It specifies CASSPGSQGLGE. The complete CDR3 reads CASSPGSQGLGEQYF.

As for this clone: The read finishes 3 residues shy of the CDR3 end, and the germline J gene is used to complete it. The chain links TRBV5-1 to TRBJ2-1; a weak D match, TRBD2 (5 bases). The CDR3 spans 16 residues. Germline lookup yields CDR1 SGHRS and CDR2 YFSETQ. Trimming pared 0 bases from V and 4 bases from J, leaving 14 bases between. The CDR3 bases that were read are TGCGCCAGCAGCTTGGATCTATCTAGCAGTTACAATGAG. This translates into CASSLDLSSSYNE. The whole CDR3 protein is CASSLDLSSSYNEQFF.

Note on this clone: From the germline J gene comes the end of the CDR3, since the read stops 3 residues before it. The J gene is TRBJ2-2, the V gene TRBV30, with D perhaps matching TRBD1 (5 bases). The CDR3 length is 15 residues. Germline-derived CDR1 and CDR2 are GTSNPN and SVGIG (reference sequence). The V and J ends lost 0 bases and 6 bases respectively, with 14 bases between them. CDR3 protein: CAWSVLGVGAGELFF. CDR3 bases read: TGTGCCTGGAGTGTATTAGGGGTTGGGGCCGGGGAG.

As to this clone: Read coverage stops 3 residues before the CDR3 terminus; the germline J gene supplies the remainder. The V gene is TRBV7-9, the J gene TRBJ1-2; no clear D. Trimming left V 1 base short and J 3 bases short, with 6 bases between. The CDR3 is 13 residues long. The V gene's germline CDR1 is SEHNR and CDR2 FQNEAQ (reference sequence). The part of the CDR3 DNA that was read is TGTGCCAGCAGCTTAGGGGCAGACTATGGC. Amino acid sequence: CASSLGADYG. The whole CDR3 region reads CASSLGADYGYTF. Variable domain in full (rest from reference TRBV7-9 and TRBJ1-2): DTGVSQNPRHKITKRGQNVTFRCDPISEHNRLYWYRQTLGQGPEFLTYFQNEAQLEKSRLLSDRFSAERPKGSFSTLEIQRTEQGDSAMYLCASSLGADYGYTFGSGTRLTVV.

About this clone itself: The CDR3 goes on 3 residues after the read ends, and that part is filled in from the germline J gene. The V gene is TRBV30, the J gene TRBJ1-1, with D uncertain. The CDR3 sequence is 13 residues long. Germline V CDR1 and CDR2: GTSNPN, SVGIG (reference sequence). The V and J ends lost 3 bases and 2 bases respectively, with 10 bases between them. The CDR3 bases that were read are TGTGCCTGGAGGAGTAGAAAAAACACTGAA. The encoded protein is CAWRSRKNTE. The CDR3 in full is CAWRSRKNTEAFF. The full variable domain, its missing parts supplied by reference TRBV30 and TRBJ1-1, is SQTIHQWPATLVQPVGSPLSLECTVEGTSNPNLYWYRQAAGRGLQLLFYSVGIGQISSEVPQNLSASRPQDRQFILSSKKLLLSDSGFYLCAWRSRKNTEAFFGQGTRLTVV.

Regarding this clone: The read stops 3 residues short of the end of the CDR3; the missing end is completed from the germline J gene. This chain joins TRBV24-1 and TRBJ2-3; no firm D call. Germline assignment: CDR1 KGHDR and CDR2 SFDVKD. V lost 4 bases, J lost 2 bases, and 12 bases lay in between. CDR3 length equals 15 residues. CDR3 sequence reads: CATSDPKRPTDTQYF. Incomplete CDR3 DNA: TGTGCCACCAGTGACCCGAAGCGCCCCACAGATACG.

About this clone: From the germline J gene comes the end of the CDR3, since the read stops 3 residues before it. The rearrangement uses TRBV11-2 and TRBJ1-2; TRBD1 is a possible D gene (6 bases). Trimming left V 2 bases short and J 6 bases short, with 7 bases between. Germline V gene lookup returns CDR1 SGHAT and CDR2 FQNNGV. The length of the CDR3 is 12 residues. CDR3 bases read: TGTGCCAGCAGCTTATCAGGGGATGGC. Translation gives CASSLSGDG. Given in full, the CDR3 is CASSLSGDGYTF. The variable domain in full, with the rest retrieved from reference TRBV11-2 and TRBJ1-2, is EAGVAQSPRYKIIEKRQSVAFWCNPISGHATLYWYQQILGQGPKLLIQFQNNGVVDDSQLPKDRFSAERLKGVDSTLKIQPAKLEDSAVYLCASSLSGDGYTFGSGTRLTVV.

On this clone itself: Read coverage stops 3 residues before the CDR3 terminus; the germline J gene supplies the remainder. The chain combines TRBV30 with TRBJ1-2, with D maybe TRBD1 (5 bases). This CDR3 is 11 amino acids long. Germline CDR1 and CDR2: GTSNPN and SVGIG (reference sequence). The CDR3 DNA, read in part, is TGTGCCTGGAAATACAGGTACGAC. This sequence encodes CAWKYRYD. The entire CDR3 protein is CAWKYRYDYTF. The whole variable domain, filled in from reference TRBV30 and TRBJ1-2, reads SQTIHQWPATLVQPVGSPLSLECTVEGTSNPNLYWYRQAAGRGLQLLFYSVGIGQISSEVPQNLSASRPQDRQFILSSKKLLLSDSGFYLCAWKYRYDYTFGSGTRLTVV.

This clone shows up as medium-sized by frequency. The read halts 3 residues ahead of the CDR3 end, with the missing end drawn from the germline J gene. The same CDR3 arises from other DNA sequences in this sample as well. This rearrangement joins TRBV5-8 to TRBJ2-7; TRBD2 agrees at 7 bases. Germline CDR1 SGHTS, CDR2 YDEGEE. V lost 1 base to trimming and J lost 2 bases; unmatched junction nucleotides: 0. The CDR3 is 13 residues long. The covered CDR3 bases are TGTGCCAGCAGCTTGCGGGGGGCCTACGAG. Its translation is CASSLRGAYE. The CDR3 in full is CASSLRGAYEQYF.

Points on this clone: The sequenced fragment ends 3 residues before the CDR3 boundary, so the rest is inferred from the germline J gene. The chain links TRBV7-8 to TRBJ2-2, with 9 bases matching TRBD1. There are 15 residues in the CDR3. Germline CDR1 and CDR2: SGHVS and FQNEAQ. V shed 5 bases and J 3 bases; nucleotides not matched to a gene: 4. The sequenced part of the CDR3 DNA is TGTGCCAGCAGCGCCGGGACAGGGTACACCGGGGAG. Its protein is CASSAGTGYTGE. The whole CDR3 sequence is CASSAGTGYTGELFF.

Note on this clone: Read sequence stops 3 residues before the CDR3 end, and the germline J gene provides the missing end. The gene calls are TRBV12-3 or TRBV12-4 and TRBJ1-6, with D possibly being TRBD1 (6 bases). V gave up 6 bases and J gave up 9 bases, with 12 bases separating them. The CDR3 runs to 13 residues. The sequenced CDR3 bases are TGTGCCAGCAGGAGTACAGGGAGTTCACCC. Its translation is CASRSTGSSP. The full CDR3 protein is CASRSTGSSPLHF.

CDR3 region: CSATSWTSGRTDTQYF. The CDR3 bases that were read are TGCAGTGCCACATCTTGGACTAGCGGAAGGACAGATACG. The rearrangement joins TRBV20-1 to TRBJ2-3; the match to TRBD2 covers 10 bases. The read terminates 3 residues before the CDR3 end, so the remaining end is supplied by the germline J gene. The CDR3 consists of 16 residues. Germline V CDR1 and CDR2: DFQATT, SNEGSKA (reference sequence). With V trimmed by 6 bases and J by 3 bases, 12 bases remained unmatched.